One TCR beta chain is described in this entry. Assay: immunoSEQ multiplex PCR; the TCRdb copy retains only in-frame clones and omits some. The data contain about 200,000 clones, more than 70% of them singletons. The sample originates from a study of blood T cell repertoires in COVID-19. About the study: Samples taken during acute and convalescent COVID-19 were collected in the United States, Italy and Spain. In each case, the material was cDNA or gDNA derived from T cells, B-cell-depleted T cells, or PBMCs.

Germline V gene lookup returns CDR1 ENHRY and CDR2 SYGVKD. V was shortened by 0 bases and J by 1 base, with 15 bases between the two germline ends. The CDR3 is 17 amino acids. The chain has TRBV10-3 and TRBJ1-1; a weak D match, TRBD1 (5 bases). Source material: peripheral blood. The clonotype comes from a woman in her thirties or forties who had recovered from COVID-19. As DNA, the CDR3 is TGTGCCATCAGTGAGTCGAAGGCAGGGTCCTCGAACACTGAAGCTTTCTTT. Residues: CAISESKAGSSNTEAFF.